The clone carrying this TCR beta chain occurred a few times. Its specificity is not known. Sample-barcoded 5' priming and a J-beta primer mix drove a second PCR of roughly 7 to 11 cycles. Carrying 12 random nucleotides, a template-switch adaptor labeled each individual cDNA molecule. All samples gave at least 3 million CDR3-containing paired-end reads. TCRdb processed the 5' RACE reads anew with MiXCR; each CDR3 protein has one entry. The table has fewer than 1 million distinct CDR3 sequences, roughly 44% seen once. This specimen comes from a study of blood T cells in healthy people across ages. Turning to the study itself: Through template switching, about one barcoded beta molecule was captured per two T cells, as measured in model experiments. Study-wide results and limits: Roughly linear age-related decline in beta diversity appeared, significant by age roughly 40.

The length of the CDR3 is 15 residues. The ends were cut back, 1 base at V and 5 bases at J, with 17 bases in the middle. Germline CDR1 DFQATT, CDR2 SNEGSKA (reference sequence). The chain recombines TRBV20-1 with TRBJ2-5; D remains ambiguous. The sequence derives from a man aged 55 to 70 in good health. The specimen was blood. CDR3 protein: CSARGPALTGETQYF. The CDR3 DNA reads TGCAGTGCTAGAGGACCGGCCCTTACCGGGGAGACCCAGTACTTC.